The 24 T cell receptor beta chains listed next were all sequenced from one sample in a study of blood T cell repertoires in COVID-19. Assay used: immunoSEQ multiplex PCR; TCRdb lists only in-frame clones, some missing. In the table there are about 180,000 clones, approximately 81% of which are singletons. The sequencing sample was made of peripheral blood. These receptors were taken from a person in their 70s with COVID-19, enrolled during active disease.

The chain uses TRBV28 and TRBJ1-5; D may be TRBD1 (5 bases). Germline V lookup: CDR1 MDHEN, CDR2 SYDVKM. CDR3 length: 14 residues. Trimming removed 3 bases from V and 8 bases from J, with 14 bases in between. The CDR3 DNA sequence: TGTGCCAGCAGTTTTGGGGGGAAGAGGGAGCCCCAGCATTTT. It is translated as CASSFGGKREPQHF.

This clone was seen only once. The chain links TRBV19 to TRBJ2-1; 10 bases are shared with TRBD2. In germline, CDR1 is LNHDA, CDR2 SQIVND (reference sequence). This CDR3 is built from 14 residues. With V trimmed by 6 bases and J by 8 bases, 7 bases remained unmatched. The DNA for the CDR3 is TGTGCCAGTAGCGTACTAGCGGGGTTAGATGAGCAGTTCTTC. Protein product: CASSVLAGLDEQFF.

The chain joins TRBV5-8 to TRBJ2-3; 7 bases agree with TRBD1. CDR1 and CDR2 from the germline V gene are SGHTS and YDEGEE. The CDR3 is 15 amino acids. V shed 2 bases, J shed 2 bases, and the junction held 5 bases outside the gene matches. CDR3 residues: CASSFGDSNTDTQYF. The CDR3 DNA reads TGTGCCAGCAGCTTCGGGGACAGCAACACAGATACGCAGTATTTT.

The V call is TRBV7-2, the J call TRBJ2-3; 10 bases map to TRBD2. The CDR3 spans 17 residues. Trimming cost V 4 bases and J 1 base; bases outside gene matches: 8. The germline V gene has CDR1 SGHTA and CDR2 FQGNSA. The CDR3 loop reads CASSYHTSGVRTDTQYF. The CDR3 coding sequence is TGTGCCAGCAGCTACCATACTAGCGGGGTCCGCACAGATACGCAGTATTTT.

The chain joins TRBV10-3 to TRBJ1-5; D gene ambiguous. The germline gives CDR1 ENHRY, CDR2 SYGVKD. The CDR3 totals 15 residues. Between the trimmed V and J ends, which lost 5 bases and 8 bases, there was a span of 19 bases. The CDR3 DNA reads TGTGCCATCAGTTCAGCGGATTCGGGGTTGGAGCCCCAGCATTTT. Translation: CAISSADSGLEPQHF.

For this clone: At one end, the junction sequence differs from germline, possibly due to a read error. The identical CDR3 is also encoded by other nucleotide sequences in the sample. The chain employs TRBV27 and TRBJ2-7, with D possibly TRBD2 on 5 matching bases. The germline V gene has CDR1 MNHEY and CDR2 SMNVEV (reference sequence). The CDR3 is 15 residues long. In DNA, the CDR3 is TGTGCCAGCAGCCGACTCCGTAACCGGGAATACGAGCAATACTTC. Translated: CASSRLRNREYEQYF.

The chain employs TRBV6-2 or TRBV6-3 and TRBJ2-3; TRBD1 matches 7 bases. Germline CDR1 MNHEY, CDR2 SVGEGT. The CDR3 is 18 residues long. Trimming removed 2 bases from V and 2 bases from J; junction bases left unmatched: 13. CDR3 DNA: TGTGCCAGCAGTTACCCCACGACTCGGGACAGCATCACAGATACGCAGTATTTT. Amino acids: CASSYPTTRDSITDTQYF.

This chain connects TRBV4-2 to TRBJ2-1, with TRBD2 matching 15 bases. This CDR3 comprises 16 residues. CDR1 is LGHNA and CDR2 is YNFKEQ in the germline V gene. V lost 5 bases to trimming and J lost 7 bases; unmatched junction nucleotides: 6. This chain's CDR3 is CASSDSGTSGGNEQFF. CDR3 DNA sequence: TGTGCCAGCAGCGACTCCGGGACTAGCGGGGGGAATGAGCAGTTCTTC.

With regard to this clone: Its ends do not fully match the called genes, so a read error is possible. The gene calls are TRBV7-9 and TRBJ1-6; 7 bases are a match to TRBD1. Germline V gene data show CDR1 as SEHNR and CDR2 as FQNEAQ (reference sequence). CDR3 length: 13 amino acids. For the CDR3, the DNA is TGTGCCAGCAGCTCGACAGGGATACCACCCCCCCACTTT. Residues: CASSSTGIPPPHF. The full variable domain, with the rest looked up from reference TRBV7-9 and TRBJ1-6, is DTGVSQNPRHKITKRGQNVTFRCDPISEHNRLYWYRQTLGQGPEFLTYFQNEAQLEKSRLLSDRFSAERPKGSFSTLEIQRTEQGDSAMYLCASSSTGIPPPHFGNGTRLTVT.

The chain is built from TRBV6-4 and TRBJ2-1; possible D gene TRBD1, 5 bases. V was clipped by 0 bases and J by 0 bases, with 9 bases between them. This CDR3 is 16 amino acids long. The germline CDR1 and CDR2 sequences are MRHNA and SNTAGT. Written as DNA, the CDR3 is TGTGCCAGCAGTGACTCAAGGGGTAGCTCCTACAATGAGCAGTTCTTC. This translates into CASSDSRGSSYNEQFF.

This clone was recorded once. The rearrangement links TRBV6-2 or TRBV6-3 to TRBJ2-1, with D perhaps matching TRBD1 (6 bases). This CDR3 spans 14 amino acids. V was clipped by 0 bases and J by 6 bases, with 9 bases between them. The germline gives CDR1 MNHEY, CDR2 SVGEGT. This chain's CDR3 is CASSYSDSSNEQFF. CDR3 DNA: TGTGCCAGCAGTTACTCGGACAGCTCCAATGAGCAGTTCTTC.

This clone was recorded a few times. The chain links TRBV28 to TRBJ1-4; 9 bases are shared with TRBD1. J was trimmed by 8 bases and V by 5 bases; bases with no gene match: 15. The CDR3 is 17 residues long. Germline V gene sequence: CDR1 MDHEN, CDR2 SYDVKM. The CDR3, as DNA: TGTGCCAGCAGTATACAGGGGGCTACTTCTATAACGGAAAAACTGTTTTTT. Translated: CASSIQGATSITEKLFF.

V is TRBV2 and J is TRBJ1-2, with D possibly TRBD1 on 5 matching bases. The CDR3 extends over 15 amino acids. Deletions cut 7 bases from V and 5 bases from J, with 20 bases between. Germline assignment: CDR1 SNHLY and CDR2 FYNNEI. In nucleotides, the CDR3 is TGTGCCAGCACGATGGGGCCCCCCGCAATTTATGGCTACACCTTC. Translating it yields CASTMGPPAIYGYTF.

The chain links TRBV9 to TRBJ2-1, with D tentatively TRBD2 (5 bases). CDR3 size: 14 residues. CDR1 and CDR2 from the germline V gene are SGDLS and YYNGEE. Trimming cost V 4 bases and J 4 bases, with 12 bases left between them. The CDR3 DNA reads TGTGCCAGCAGCCCATCTTCGGGGTACAATGAGCAGTTCTTC. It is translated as CASSPSSGYNEQFF.

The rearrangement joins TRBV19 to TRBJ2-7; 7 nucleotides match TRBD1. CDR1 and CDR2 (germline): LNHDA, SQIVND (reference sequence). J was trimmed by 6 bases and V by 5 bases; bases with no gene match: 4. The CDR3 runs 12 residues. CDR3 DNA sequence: TGTGCCAGTAGTCCCTCAGGGGGCGAGCAGTACTTC. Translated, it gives CASSPSGGEQYF. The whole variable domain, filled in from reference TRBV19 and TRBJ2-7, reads DGGITQSPKYLFRKEGQNVTLSCEQNLNHDAMYWYRQDPGQGLRLIYYSQIVNDFQKGDIAEGYSVSREKKESFPLTVTSAQKNPTAFYLCASSPSGGEQYFGPGTRLTVT.

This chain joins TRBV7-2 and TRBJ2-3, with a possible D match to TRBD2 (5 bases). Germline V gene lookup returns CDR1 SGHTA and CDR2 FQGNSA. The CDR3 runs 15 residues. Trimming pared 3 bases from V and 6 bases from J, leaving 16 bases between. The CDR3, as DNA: TGTGCCAGCAGCTTGCGCAAAGGTCCGGGGGATACGCAGTATTTT. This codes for CASSLRKGPGDTQYF. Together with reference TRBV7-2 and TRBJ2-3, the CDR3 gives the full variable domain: GAGVSQSPSNKVTEKGKDVELRCDPISGHTALYWYRQSLGQGLEFLIYFQGNSAPDKSGLPSDRFSAERTGGSVSTLTIQRTQQEDSAVYLCASSLRKGPGDTQYFGPGTRLTVL.

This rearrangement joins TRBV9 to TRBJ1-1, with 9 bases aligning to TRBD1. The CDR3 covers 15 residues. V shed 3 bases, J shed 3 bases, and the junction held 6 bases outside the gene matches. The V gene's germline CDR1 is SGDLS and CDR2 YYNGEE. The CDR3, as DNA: TGTGCCAGCAGCGGATATGGACAGGGGTACACTGAAGCTTTCTTT. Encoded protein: CASSGYGQGYTEAFF.

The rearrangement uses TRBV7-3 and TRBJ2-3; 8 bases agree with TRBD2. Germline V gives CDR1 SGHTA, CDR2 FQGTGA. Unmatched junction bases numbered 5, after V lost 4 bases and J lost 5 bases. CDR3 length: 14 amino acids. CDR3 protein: CASSSSGGRDTQYF. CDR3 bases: TGTGCCAGCAGCTCCAGCGGGGGCAGAGATACGCAGTATTTT. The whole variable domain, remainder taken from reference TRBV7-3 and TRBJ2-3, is GAGVSQTPSNKVTEKGKYVELRCDPISGHTALYWYRQSLGQGPEFLIYFQGTGAADDSGLPNDRFFAVRPEGSVSTLKIQRTERGDSAVYLCASSSSGGRDTQYFGPGTRLTVL.

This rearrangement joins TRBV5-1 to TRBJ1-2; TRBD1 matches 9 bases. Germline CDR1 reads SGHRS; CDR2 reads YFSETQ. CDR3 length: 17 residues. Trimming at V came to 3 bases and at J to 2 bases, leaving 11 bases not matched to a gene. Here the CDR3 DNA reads TGCGCCAGCAGCTGGGGGACAGGGACCGGGGCCAACTATGGCTACACCTTC. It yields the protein CASSWGTGTGANYGYTF. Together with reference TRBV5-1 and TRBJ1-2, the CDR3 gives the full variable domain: KAGVTQTPRYLIKTRGQQVTLSCSPISGHRSVSWYQQTPGQGLQFLFEYFSETQRNKGNFPGRFSGRQFSNSRSEMNVSTLELGDSALYLCASSWGTGTGANYGYTFGSGTRLTVV.

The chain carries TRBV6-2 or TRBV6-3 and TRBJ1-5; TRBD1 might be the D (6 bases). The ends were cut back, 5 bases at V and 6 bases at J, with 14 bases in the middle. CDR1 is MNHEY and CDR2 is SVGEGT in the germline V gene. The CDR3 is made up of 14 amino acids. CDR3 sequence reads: CASSPTGTTQPQHF. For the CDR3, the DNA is TGTGCCAGCAGTCCGACCGGGACAACTCAGCCCCAGCATTTT.

CDR3 residues: CASSLGAGEYEQYF. In DNA, the CDR3 is TGCGCCAGCAGCTTGGGGGCAGGGGAGTACGAGCAGTACTTC. The chain joins TRBV5-1 to TRBJ2-7, with D possibly being TRBD1 (6 bases). The CDR3 covers 14 residues. V shed 0 bases and J shed 4 bases, with 11 bases lying between them. Looked up from germline, CDR1 is SGHRS and CDR2 is YFSETQ.

This chain's CDR3 is CASSQEGTGVTGELFF. In nucleotides, the CDR3 is TGCGCCAGCAGCCAAGAAGGGACAGGGGTTACCGGGGAGCTGTTTTTT. The chain joins TRBV4-3 to TRBJ2-2, with TRBD1 matching 10 bases. Trimming cost V 0 bases and J 5 bases; bases outside gene matches: 3. Germline CDR1 and CDR2: LGHNA and YSLEER. The CDR3 loop spans 16 amino acids.

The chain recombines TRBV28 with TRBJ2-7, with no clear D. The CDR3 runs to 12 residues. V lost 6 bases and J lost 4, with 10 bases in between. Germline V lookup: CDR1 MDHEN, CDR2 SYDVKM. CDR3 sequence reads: CASRTTGYEQYF. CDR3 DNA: TGTGCCAGCAGAACCACGGGTTACGAGCAGTACTTC.

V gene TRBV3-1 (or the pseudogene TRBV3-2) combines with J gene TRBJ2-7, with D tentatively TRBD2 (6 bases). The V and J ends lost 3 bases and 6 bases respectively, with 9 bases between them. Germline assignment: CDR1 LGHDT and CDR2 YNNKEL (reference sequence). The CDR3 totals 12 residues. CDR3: CASSHGRAEQYF. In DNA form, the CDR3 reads TGTGCCAGCAGCCACGGGAGAGCCGAGCAGTACTTC.